The T cell receptor (beta chain) under discussion was sequenced for a study of blood T cell repertoires in COVID-19 (dated by TCRdb to the early 2020s). In the study overall: Samples from collaborators originated in the United States, Italy and Spain and spanned both the acute and convalescent phases of COVID-19. The repertoires were made available in a free public database intended to serve as a resource for research on the immune response to SARS-CoV-2. Samples came from the ongoing ImmuneRACE study (first 160 participants) plus 1,254 subjects from 6 global collaborators. The sample metadata nearly always contained a de-identified subject ID, COVID-19 status, age in years and sex. Subjects who had been exposed to COVID-19, were actively infected with it, or had recovered from it provided the deeply sampled blood TCRbeta repertoires that made up the dataset. The material from the prospective study consisted of cDNA or gDNA derived from T cells, B-cell-depleted T cells, or PBMCs. Where available, HLA class I and class II types were taken from metadata supplied by the sample provider and were not determined by assay-based typing.

Only a few counts were recorded for this clone. Its target antigen remains unknown. No base quality information exists; no much larger clone differs at one position. Results the study describes overall, beyond this receptor: The quantity of clinical and demographic metadata differed by source and by participant and was supplied without curation.

CDR1 and CDR2 are read off the germline V gene as SGHTA and FQGNSA. The CDR3 holds 16 amino acids from the cysteine to the phenylalanine. The entry retains the CDR3 DNA only, 48 bases that are in frame from base 1. The V end loses 2 bases and the J end loses 0 bases, and a stretch of 10 bases separates them. TCRbeta CDR3 regions were amplified from genomic DNA by means of the immunoSEQ Assay, a bias-controlled multiplex PCR. For the original study's pipeline: Nucleated cell counts per sample were estimated from amplification of reference gene primers within the assay. To quantify the absolute abundance of each unique TCRbeta CDR3 rearrangement, sequence reads were collapsed and filtered. For each sample, productive Simpson clonality was calculated by taking the square root of Simpson's diversity index across productive rearrangements. TCRdb took over this immuneACCESS table, retaining in-frame rearrangements with V and J assigned. Such tables are incomplete; in checked studies, under half of the missing clones stem from an unresolved V gene, and the remainder is unexplained. The DNA was the basis for D and trimming; V, J and clone size are from that table. Counted in this sample were almost 250,000 clones; roughly 90% of them appeared once. The top ten clonotypes cover 3.5% to 4.5% of the sample.

Participants in the prospective study were enrolled through a virtual design, were aged 18 to 89 years, and lived in 24 United States geographic areas. To assign participants to cohorts, the prospective study relied on clinical history that participants themselves reported in a screening survey and a study questionnaire. ImmuneRACE Cohort 3 recovered participants were defined by two consecutive negative NP/OP PCR tests, healthcare professional clearance, or symptom resolution. Mobile phlebotomists in the prospective study collected whole blood, serum and a nasopharyngeal or oropharyngeal swab from every participant. Participants in the prospective study had the option to provide additional blood draws and questionnaires over an approximately 2-month period. Prospective study blood samples were shipped either frozen or at room temperature before DNA extraction.

Sequenced input: PBMCs or T cells enriched from blood (not recorded which). The TCR comes from a woman aged 25 to 45 who had recovered from COVID-19. Here the chain combines TRBV7-2 and TRBJ1-4; too little of a D gene remains to name it. The base sequence is TGTGCCAGCAGCTTAAATCCGTTAGCAACTAATGAAAAACTGTTTTTT. This codes for CASSLNPLATNEKLFF.